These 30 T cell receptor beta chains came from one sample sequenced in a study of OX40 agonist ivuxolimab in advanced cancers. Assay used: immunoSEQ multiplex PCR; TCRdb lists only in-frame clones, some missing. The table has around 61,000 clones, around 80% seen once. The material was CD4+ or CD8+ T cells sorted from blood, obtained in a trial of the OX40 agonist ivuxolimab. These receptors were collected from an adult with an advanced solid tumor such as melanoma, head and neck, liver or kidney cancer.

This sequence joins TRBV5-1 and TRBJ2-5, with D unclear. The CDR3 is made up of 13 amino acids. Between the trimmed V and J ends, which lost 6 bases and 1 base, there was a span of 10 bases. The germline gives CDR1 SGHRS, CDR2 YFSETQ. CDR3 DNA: TGCGCCAGCAAGGTGGGCGCCCAAGAGACCCAGTACTTC. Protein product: CASKVGAQETQYF. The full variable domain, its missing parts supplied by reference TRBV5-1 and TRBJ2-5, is KAGVTQTPRYLIKTRGQQVTLSCSPISGHRSVSWYQQTPGQGLQFLFEYFSETQRNKGNFPGRFSGRQFSNSRSEMNVSTLELGDSALYLCASKVGAQETQYFGPGTRLLVL.

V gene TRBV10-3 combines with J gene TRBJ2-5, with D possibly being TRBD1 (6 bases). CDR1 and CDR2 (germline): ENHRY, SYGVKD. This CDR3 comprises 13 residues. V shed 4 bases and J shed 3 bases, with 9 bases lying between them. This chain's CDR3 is CAISARTEETQYF. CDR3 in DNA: TGTGCCATCAGTGCCAGGACAGAAGAGACCCAGTACTTC.

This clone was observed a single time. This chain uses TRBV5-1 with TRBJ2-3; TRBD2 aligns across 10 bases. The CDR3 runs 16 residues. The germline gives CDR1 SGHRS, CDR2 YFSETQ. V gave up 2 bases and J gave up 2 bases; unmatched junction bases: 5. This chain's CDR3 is CASSLPGTSVTDTQYF. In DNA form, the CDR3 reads TGCGCCAGCAGCTTACCCGGGACTAGCGTCACAGATACGCAGTATTTT.

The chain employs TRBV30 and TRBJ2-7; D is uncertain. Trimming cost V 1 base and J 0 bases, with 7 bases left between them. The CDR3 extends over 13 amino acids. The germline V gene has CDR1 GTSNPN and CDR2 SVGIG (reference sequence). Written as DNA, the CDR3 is TGTGCCTGGAGTGACCCTAACTCCTACGAGCAGTACTTC. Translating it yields CAWSDPNSYEQYF.

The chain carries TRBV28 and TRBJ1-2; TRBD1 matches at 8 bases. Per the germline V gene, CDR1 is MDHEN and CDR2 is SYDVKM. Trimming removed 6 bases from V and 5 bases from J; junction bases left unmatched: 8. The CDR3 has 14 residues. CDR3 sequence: CASRPGGAHYGYTF. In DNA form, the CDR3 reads TGTGCCAGCAGACCAGGGGGCGCACATTATGGCTACACCTTC.

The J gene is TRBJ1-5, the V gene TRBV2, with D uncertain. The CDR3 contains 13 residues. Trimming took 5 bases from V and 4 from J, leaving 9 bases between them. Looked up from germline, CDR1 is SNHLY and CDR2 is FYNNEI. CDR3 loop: CASSPEGNQPQHF. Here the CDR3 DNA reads TGTGCCAGCAGTCCGGAGGGAAATCAGCCCCAGCATTTT.

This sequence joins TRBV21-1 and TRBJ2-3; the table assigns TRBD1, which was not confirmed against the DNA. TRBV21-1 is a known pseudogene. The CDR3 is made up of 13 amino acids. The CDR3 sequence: CATKVGFLDTQYF. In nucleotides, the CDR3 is TGTGCCACCAAGGTGGGCTTTTTAGATACGCAGTATTTT.

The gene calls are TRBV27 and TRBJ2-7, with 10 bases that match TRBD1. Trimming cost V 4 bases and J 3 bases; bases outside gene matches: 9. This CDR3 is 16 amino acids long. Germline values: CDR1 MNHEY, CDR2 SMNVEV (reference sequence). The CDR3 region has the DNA TGTGCCAGCAGTTCGTTTAGGGGACAGGGGAACTACGAGCAGTACTTC. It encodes CASSSFRGQGNYEQYF.

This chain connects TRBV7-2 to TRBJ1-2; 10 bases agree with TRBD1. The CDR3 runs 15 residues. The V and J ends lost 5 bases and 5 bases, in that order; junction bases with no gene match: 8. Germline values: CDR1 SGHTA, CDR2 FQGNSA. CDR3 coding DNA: TGTGCCAGCAGCACCGGACAGGGGGGACTTTATGGCTACACCTTC. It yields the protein CASSTGQGGLYGYTF.

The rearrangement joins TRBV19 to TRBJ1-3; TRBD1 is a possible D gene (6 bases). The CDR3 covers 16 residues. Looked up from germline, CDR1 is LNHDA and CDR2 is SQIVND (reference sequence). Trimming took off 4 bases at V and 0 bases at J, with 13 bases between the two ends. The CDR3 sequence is CASSKQGFLSGNTIYF. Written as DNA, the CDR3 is TGTGCCAGTAGTAAACAGGGTTTCCTCTCTGGAAACACCATATATTTT.

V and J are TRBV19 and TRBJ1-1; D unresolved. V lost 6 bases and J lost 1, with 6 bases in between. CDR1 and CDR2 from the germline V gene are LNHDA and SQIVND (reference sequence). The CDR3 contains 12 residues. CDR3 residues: CASSEPNTEAFF. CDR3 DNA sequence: TGTGCCAGTAGCGAACCGAACACTGAAGCTTTCTTT.

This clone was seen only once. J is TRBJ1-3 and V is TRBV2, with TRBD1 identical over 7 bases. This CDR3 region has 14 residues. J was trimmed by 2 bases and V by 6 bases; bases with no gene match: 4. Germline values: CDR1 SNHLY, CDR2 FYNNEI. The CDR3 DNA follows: TGTGCCAGCAGCCTACAGGGGACTGGAAACACCATATATTTT. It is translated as CASSLQGTGNTIYF.

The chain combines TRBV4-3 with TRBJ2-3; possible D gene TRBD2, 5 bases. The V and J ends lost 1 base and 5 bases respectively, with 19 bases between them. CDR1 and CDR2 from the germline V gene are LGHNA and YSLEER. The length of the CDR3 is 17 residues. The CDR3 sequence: CASSQGGADWKGDTQYF. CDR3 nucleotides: TGCGCCAGCAGCCAAGGCGGCGCGGACTGGAAGGGAGATACGCAGTATTTT.

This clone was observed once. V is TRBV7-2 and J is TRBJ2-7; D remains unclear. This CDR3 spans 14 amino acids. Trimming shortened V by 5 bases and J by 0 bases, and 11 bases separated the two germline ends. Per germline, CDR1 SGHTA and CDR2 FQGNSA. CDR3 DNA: TGTGCCAGCAGCGTTCCTAGAAACTCCTACGAGCAGTACTTC. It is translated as CASSVPRNSYEQYF.

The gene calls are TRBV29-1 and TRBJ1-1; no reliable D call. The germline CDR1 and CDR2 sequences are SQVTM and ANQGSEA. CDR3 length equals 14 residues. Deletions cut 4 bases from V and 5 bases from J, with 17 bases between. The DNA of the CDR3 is TGCAGCGTTGTGAAGGGAGGTCTGGGTACTGAAGCTTTCTTT. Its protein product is CSVVKGGLGTEAFF.

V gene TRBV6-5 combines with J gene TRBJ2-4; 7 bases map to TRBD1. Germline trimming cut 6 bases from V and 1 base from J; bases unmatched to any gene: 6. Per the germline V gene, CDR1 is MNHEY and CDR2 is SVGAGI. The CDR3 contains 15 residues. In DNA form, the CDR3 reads TGTGCCAGCAGCGGGACAGCCTCGGCCAAAAACATTCAGTACTTC. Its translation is CASSGTASAKNIQYF.

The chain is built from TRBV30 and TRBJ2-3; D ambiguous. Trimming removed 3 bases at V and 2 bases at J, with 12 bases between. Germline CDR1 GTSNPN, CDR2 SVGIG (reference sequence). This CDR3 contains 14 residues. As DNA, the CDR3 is TGTGCCTGGAGCGCCAGGATTCTCACAGATACGCAGTATTTT. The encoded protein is CAWSARILTDTQYF. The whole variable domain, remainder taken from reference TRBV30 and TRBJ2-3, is SQTIHQWPATLVQPVGSPLSLECTVEGTSNPNLYWYRQAAGRGLQLLFYSVGIGQISSEVPQNLSASRPQDRQFILSSKKLLLSDSGFYLCAWSARILTDTQYFGPGTRLTVL.

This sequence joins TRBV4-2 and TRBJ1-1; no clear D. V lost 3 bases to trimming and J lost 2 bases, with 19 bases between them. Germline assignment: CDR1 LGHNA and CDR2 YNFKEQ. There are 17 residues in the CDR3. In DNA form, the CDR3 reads TGTGCCAGCAGCCACCTCCTTAAGGGCAGCCGAAACACTGAAGCTTTCTTT. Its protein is CASSHLLKGSRNTEAFF.

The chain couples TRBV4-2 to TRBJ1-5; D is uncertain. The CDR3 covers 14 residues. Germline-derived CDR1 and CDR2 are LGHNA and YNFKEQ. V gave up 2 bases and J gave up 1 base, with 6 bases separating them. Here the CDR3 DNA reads TGTGCCAGCAGCCAACTTGGGAGCAATCAGCCCCAGCATTTT. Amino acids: CASSQLGSNQPQHF.

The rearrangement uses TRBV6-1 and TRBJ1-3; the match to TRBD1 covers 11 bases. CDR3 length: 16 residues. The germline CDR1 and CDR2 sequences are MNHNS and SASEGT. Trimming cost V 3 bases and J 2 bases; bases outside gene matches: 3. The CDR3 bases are TGTGCCAGCAGTGAGCAGGACAGGGGGCCTGGAAACACCATATATTTT. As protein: CASSEQDRGPGNTIYF.

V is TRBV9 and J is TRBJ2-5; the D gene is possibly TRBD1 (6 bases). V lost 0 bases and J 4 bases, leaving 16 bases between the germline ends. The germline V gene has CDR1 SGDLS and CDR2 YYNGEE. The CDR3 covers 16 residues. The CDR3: CASSVGEQGEGETQYF. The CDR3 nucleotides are TGTGCCAGCAGCGTAGGAGAACAGGGAGAAGGAGAGACCCAGTACTTC.

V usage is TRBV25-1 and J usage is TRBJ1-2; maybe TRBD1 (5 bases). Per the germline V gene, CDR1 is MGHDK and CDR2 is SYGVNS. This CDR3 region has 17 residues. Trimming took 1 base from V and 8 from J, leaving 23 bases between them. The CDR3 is CASSELGTGDIVSGYTF. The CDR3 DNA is TGTGCCAGCAGTGAATTAGGGACTGGGGATATAGTATCCGGCTACACCTTC.

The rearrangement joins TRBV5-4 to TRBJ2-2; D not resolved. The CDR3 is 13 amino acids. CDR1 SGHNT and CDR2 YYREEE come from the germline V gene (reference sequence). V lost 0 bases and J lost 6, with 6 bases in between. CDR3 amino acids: CASSLGEAGELFF. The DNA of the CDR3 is TGTGCCAGCAGCTTGGGGGAAGCCGGGGAGCTGTTTTTT.

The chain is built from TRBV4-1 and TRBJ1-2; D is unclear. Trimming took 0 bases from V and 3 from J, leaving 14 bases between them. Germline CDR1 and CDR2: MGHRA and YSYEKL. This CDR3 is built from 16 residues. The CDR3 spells CASSQEFGGRYYGYTF. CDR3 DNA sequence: TGCGCCAGCAGCCAAGAGTTTGGCGGCAGGTACTATGGCTACACCTTC.

CDR3 protein: CASSTGQGYYEQYF. CDR3 DNA sequence: TGTGCCAGCAGCACCGGACAGGGGTACTACGAGCAGTACTTC. V gene TRBV6-6 combines with J gene TRBJ2-7, with 9 nucleotides matching TRBD1. The CDR3 extends over 14 amino acids. The germline CDR1 and CDR2 sequences are MNHNY and SVGAGI (reference sequence). The ends lost 6 bases at V and 3 bases at J; junction bases unmatched: 6.

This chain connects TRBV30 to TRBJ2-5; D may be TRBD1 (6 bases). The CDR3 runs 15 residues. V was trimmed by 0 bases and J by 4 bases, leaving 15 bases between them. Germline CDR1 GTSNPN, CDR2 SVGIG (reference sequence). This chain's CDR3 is CAWSVSPGQIETQYF. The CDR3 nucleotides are TGTGCCTGGAGTGTAAGCCCGGGACAAATAGAGACCCAGTACTTC.

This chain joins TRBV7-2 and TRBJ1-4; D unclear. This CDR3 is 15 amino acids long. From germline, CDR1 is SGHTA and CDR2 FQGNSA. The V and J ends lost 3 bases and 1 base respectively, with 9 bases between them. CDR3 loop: CASSFHRGTNEKLFF. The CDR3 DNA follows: TGTGCCAGCAGCTTCCACAGAGGAACTAATGAAAAACTGTTTTTT.

CDR3 in amino acids: CASSLWLGDEKLFF. CDR3 DNA sequence: TGTGCCAGCAGCTTGTGGCTGGGGGATGAAAAACTGTTTTTT. The rearrangement uses TRBV5-8 and TRBJ1-4, with D possibly TRBD1 on 5 matching bases. This CDR3 has 14 amino acids. The ends were cut back, 1 base at V and 6 bases at J, with 10 bases in the middle. From germline, CDR1 is SGHTS and CDR2 YDEGEE. Supplemented by reference TRBV5-8 and TRBJ1-4, the full variable domain reads EAGVTQSPTHLIKTRGQQATLRCSPISGHTSVYWYQQALGLGLQFLLWYDEGEERNRGNFPPRFSGRQFPNYSSELNVNALELEDSALYLCASSLWLGDEKLFFGSGTQLSVL.

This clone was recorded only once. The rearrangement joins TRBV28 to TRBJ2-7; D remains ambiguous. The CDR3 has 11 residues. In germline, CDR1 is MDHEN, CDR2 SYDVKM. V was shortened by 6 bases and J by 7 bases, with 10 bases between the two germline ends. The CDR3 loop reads CASRQSAEQYF. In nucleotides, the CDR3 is TGTGCCAGCAGACAATCCGCGGAGCAGTACTTC.

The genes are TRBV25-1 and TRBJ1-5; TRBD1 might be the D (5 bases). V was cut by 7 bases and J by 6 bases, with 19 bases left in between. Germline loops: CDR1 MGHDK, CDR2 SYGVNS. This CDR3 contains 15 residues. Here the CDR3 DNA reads TGTGCCAGCACCCTCCAATCAGGGTTGAGTCAGCCCCAGCATTTT. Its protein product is CASTLQSGLSQPQHF.